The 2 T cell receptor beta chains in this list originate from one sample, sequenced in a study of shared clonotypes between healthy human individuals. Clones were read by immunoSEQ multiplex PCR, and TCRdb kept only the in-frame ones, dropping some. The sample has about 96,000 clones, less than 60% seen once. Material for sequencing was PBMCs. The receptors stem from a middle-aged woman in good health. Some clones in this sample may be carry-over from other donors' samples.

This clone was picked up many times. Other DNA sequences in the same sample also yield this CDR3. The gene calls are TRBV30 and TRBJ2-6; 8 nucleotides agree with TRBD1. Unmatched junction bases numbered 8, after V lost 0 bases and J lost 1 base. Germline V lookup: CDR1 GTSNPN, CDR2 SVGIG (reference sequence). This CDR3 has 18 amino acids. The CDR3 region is CAWSVLGQGVSGANVLTF. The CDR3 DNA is TGTGCCTGGAGTGTACTTGGACAGGGTGTTTCTGGGGCCAACGTCCTGACTTTC.

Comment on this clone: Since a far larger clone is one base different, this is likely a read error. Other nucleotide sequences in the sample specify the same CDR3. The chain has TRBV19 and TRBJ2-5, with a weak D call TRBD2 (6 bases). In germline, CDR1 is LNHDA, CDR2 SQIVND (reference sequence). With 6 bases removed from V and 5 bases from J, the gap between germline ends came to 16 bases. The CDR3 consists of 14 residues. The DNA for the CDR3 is TGTGCCAGTAGCCCTGGGGGACTTCTTGAGACCCAGTACTTC. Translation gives CASSPGGLLETQYF.